The sequence of this T cell receptor (beta chain) was determined in a study of cytomegalovirus exposure and HLA in healthy donors. Broader study findings: One variant, a missense change in DCLRE1C, was linked in a later analysis to TCR beta V- and J-gene trimming. V segments that were indistinguishable, TRBV6-2 and TRBV6-3 among them, were omitted from analysis.

Researchers ran the PCR with 60 Vbeta and 13 Jbeta primers. TCRdb keeps only in-frame clones here, not all; method: immunoSEQ multiplex PCR. The sample lists about 140,000 clones, 65% to 80% occurring once. Nominally healthy donors provided the samples, though records likely missed some immune exposures. This clone was detected a few times. Its specificity is unknown. The CDR3 covers 13 residues. V dropped 0 bases and J dropped 4 bases, with 6 bases sitting between them. CDR1 MNHEY and CDR2 SVGAGI come from the germline V gene. Sequencing was performed on PBMCs. The TCR originated in a male donor in good health and CMV-seronegative. The V and J genes are TRBV6-5 and TRBJ1-2; D gene uncertain. CDR3: CASSYSAGYGYTF. CDR3 in DNA: TGTGCCAGCAGTTACTCGGCAGGCTATGGCTACACCTTC.